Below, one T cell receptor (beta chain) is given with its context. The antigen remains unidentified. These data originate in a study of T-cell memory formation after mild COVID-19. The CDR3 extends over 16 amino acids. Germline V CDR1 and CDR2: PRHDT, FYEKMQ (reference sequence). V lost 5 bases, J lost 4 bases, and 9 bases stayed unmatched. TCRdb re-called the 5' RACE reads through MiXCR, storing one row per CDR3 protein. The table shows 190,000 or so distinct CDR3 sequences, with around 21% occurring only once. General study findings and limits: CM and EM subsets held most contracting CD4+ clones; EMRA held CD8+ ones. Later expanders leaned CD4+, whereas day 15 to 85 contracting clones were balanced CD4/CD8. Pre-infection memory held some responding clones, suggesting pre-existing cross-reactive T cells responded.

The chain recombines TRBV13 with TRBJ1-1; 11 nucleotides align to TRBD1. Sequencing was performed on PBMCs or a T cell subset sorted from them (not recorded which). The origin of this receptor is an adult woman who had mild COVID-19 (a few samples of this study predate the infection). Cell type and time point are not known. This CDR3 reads CASSPLGDRGSTEAFF. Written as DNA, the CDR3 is TGTGCCAGCAGCCCACTCGGGGACAGGGGGTCCACTGAAGCTTTCTTT.